This TCR beta chain comes out of a study of Ad26.COV2.S vaccination and SARS-CoV-2 variants. Study observations and caveats: It was found that vaccine and placebo recipients had similar non-spike TCR breadth.

The table lists this clone with a few counts. What it binds is not known. The repertoire was sequenced with immunoSEQ multiplex PCR; TCRdb's copy has only in-frame clones and lacks some. The repertoire consists of 360,000 or so clones, with around 86% occurring once and the leading ten covering 3.4%. The treatment here: over 15 received Ad26.COV2.S at low or high dose, single or two shots; about 5 received placebo; per-sample allocation not given. Sampling occurred on day 63 after the first vaccine or placebo injection. The CDR3 is 16 residues long. Germline trimming cut 4 bases from V and 0 bases from J; bases unmatched to any gene: 6. Per germline, CDR1 SGHRS and CDR2 YFSETQ.

The sample consisted of peripheral blood, taken in a trial of Ad26.COV2.S vaccine versus placebo. The TCR sequence derives from a person between 18 and 65 years old who received the Ad26.COV2.S COVID-19 vaccine or a placebo. The rearrangement links TRBV5-1 to TRBJ1-4, with 7 positions matching TRBD1. CDR3 loop: CASSPGQTATNEKLFF. The CDR3 coding sequence is TGCGCCAGCAGCCCGGGACAGACTGCAACTAATGAAAAACTGTTTTTT. Full variable domain (remainder filled in from reference TRBV5-1 and TRBJ1-4): KAGVTQTPRYLIKTRGQQVTLSCSPISGHRSVSWYQQTPGQGLQFLFEYFSETQRNKGNFPGRFSGRQFSNSRSEMNVSTLELGDSALYLCASSPGQTATNEKLFFGSGTQLSVL.